These 2 T cell receptor beta chains originate from one sample sequenced in a study of blood T cells in healthy people across ages. Through a sample-barcoded 5' primer and a J-beta primer mix, a second PCR was run for roughly 6 to 11 cycles. TCRdb reanalysed the 5' RACE reads using MiXCR and keeps one entry per CDR3 protein. The table has about 1.1 million distinct CDR3 sequences, about two fifths seen once. The sequenced sample was blood. These receptor sequences come from a man between 18 and 35 years old in good health.

The chain employs TRBV29-1 and TRBJ2-3, with no clear D. The germline V and J ends were trimmed by 4 bases and 2 bases, with 19 bases remaining between them. Germline V gene sequence: CDR1 SQVTM, CDR2 ANQGSEA. This CDR3 has 16 residues. The CDR3 sequence is CSVGPNPSLPTDTQYF. For the CDR3, the DNA is TGCAGCGTTGGGCCAAACCCCAGCCTTCCCACAGATACGCAGTATTTT.

This clonotype was counted between two and nine times. A read error may produce the germline difference seen at one junction end. The chain uses TRBV3-1 and TRBJ2-2; D remains ambiguous. The CDR3 is 13 residues long. Germline lookup yields CDR1 LGHDT and CDR2 YNNKEL (reference sequence). The CDR3 protein is CASSQDRPGELFF. As DNA, the CDR3 is TGCGCCAGCAGCCAAGATAGGCCCGGGGAGCTGTTTTTT.